The sequence of this TCR beta chain was determined in a study of technical replicates of blood from a few donors. Using immunoSEQ multiplex PCR, the repertoire was profiled, and TCRdb retains in-frame clones only, with some absent. The sample yields 60,000 or so clones, approximately 87% seen once. Germline V gene data show CDR1 as SEHNR and CDR2 as FQNEAQ (reference sequence). Trimming cost V 4 bases and J 2 bases, with 8 bases left between them. This CDR3 is 14 amino acids long. This chain links TRBV7-9 with TRBJ2-2, with D perhaps matching TRBD2 (6 bases). The specimen was PBMCs. The receptor was derived from a human donor in good health. Some clones in this sample may be carry-over from other donors' samples. This chain's CDR3 is CASSWGGNTGELFF. Here the CDR3 DNA reads TGTGCCAGCAGCTGGGGAGGAAACACCGGGGAGCTGTTTTTT.